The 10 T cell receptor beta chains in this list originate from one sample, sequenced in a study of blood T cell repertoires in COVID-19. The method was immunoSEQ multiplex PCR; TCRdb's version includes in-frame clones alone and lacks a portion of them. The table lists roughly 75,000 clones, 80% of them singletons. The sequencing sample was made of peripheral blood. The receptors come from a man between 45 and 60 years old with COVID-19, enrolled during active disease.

CDR3 region: CASSVGATSAQRETQYF. The CDR3 coding sequence is TGTGCCAGCAGCGTAGGGGCGACTAGCGCCCAGAGAGAGACCCAGTACTTC. V and J are TRBV9 and TRBJ2-5; 8 bases fit TRBD2. There are 17 residues in the CDR3. V lost 0 bases, J lost 4 bases, and 11 bases stayed unmatched. Germline CDR1 reads SGDLS; CDR2 reads YYNGEE.

CDR3 in DNA: TGTGCCGTCAGGGGGACTAGCGGGAGGGGCACAGATACGCAGTATTTT. As protein: CAVRGTSGRGTDTQYF. The chain employs TRBV3-1 (or the pseudogene TRBV3-2) and TRBJ2-3, with 16 bases that match TRBD2. J gave up 1 base and V 11 bases, and 6 bases lay outside the gene matches. The germline V gene has CDR1 LGHDT and CDR2 YNNKEL (reference sequence). This CDR3 comprises 16 residues.

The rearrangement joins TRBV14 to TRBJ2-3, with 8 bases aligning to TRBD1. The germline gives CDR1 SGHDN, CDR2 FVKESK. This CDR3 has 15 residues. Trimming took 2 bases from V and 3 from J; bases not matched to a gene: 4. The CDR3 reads CASSQRTGRTDTQYF. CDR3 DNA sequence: TGTGCCAGCAGCCAACGGACAGGGAGGACAGATACGCAGTATTTT.

CDR3 DNA: TGTGCCAGCAGCAGAGACAGGGAATCTTCGCCCCAGCATTTT. Protein: CASSRDRESSPQHF. The V gene is TRBV7-8, the J gene TRBJ1-5; the match to TRBD1 covers 7 bases. Germline CDR1 SGHVS, CDR2 FQNEAQ. The V and J ends lost 5 bases and 9 bases, in that order; junction bases with no gene match: 10. The CDR3 extends over 14 amino acids.

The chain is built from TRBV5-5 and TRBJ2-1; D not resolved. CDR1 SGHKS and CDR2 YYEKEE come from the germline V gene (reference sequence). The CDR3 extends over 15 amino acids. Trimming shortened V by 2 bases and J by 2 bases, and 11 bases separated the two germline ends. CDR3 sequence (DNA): TGTGCCAGCAGCTTTGTCCAGGCACCCTACAATGAGCAGTTCTTC. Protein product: CASSFVQAPYNEQFF. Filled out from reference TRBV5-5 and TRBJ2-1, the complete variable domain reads DAGVTQSPTHLIKTRGQQVTLRCSPISGHKSVSWYQQVLGQGPQFIFQYYEKEERGRGNFPDRFSARQFPNYSSELNVNALLLGDSALYLCASSFVQAPYNEQFFGPGTRLTVL.

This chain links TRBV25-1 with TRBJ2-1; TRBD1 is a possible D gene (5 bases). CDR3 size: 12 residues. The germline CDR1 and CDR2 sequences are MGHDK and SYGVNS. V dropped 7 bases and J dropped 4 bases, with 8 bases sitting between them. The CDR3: CASISGYNEQFF. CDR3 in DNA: TGTGCCAGCATTTCAGGGTACAATGAGCAGTTCTTC.

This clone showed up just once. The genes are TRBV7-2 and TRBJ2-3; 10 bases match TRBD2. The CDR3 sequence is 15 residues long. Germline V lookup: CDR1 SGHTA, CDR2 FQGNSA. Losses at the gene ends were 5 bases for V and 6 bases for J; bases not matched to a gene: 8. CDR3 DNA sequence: TGTGCCAGCAGCCTCTCTAGCGGGAGATTTGATACGCAGTATTTT. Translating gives CASSLSSGRFDTQYF.

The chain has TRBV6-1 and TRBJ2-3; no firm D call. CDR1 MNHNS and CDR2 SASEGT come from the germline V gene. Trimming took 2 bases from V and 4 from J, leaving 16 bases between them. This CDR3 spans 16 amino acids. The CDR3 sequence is CASSENRGPLADTQYF. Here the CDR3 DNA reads TGTGCCAGCAGTGAAAATCGCGGCCCTCTAGCAGATACGCAGTATTTT.

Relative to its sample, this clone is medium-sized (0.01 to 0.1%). The CDR3 DNA sequence: TGTGCCAGCAGCCCCTGGGGATCAGGGCCGTGGACCGGGGAGCTGTTTTTT. Translation: CASSPWGSGPWTGELFF. The V and J genes are TRBV3-1 (or the pseudogene TRBV3-2) and TRBJ2-2, with a weak D call TRBD1 (5 bases). This CDR3 comprises 17 residues. V was shortened by 4 bases and J by 5 bases, with 20 bases between the two germline ends. The germline gives CDR1 LGHDT, CDR2 YNNKEL (reference sequence).

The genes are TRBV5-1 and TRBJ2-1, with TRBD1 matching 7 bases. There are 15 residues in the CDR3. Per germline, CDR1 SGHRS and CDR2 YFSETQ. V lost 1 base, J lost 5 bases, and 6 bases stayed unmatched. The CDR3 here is CASSLTDRAHNEQFF. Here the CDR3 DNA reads TGCGCCAGCAGCTTGACCGACAGGGCCCACAATGAGCAGTTCTTC.